The table lists the clone carrying this T cell receptor beta chain with a count of one. Its antigen is still unknown. Sequenced by immunoSEQ multiplex PCR; TCRdb stores in-frame clones only, minus some. The sample includes approximately 80,000 clones, more than 85% of them seen just once. V lost 3 bases to trimming and J lost 2 bases; unmatched junction nucleotides: 6. This CDR3 is 16 amino acids long. Germline V CDR1 and CDR2: LGHNA, YSLEER. This record comes from a study of T cell responses to AZD1222 COVID-19 vaccine. General observations from the study: Reportedly, nearly half of unique spike TCRs recognized epitopes outside B.1.351/B.1.1.7 mutations. Distributed over spike, vaccine-associated CD4 TCRs predominated at 160-218 and 743-854.

The source material was peripheral blood, sampled 28 days after the second AZD1222 dose. This chain connects TRBV4-3 to TRBJ2-5, with 10 bases matching TRBD1. This clonotype originated in an adult who received the AZD1222 COVID-19 vaccine. The CDR3 bases are TGCGCCAGCAGCCAGGGACAGGGGCCCCTACAAGAGACCCAGTACTTC. Translating gives CASSQGQGPLQETQYF.